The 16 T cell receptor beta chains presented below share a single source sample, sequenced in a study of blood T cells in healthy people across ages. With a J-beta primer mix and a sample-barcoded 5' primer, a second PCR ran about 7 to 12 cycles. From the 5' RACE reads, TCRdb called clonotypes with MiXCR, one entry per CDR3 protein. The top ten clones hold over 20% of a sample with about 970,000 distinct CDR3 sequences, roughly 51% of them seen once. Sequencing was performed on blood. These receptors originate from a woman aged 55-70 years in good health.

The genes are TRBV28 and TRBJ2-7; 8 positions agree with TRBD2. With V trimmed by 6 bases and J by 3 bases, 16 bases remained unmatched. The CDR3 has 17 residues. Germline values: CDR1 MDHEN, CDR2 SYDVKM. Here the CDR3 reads CASSPIREAGDHYEQYF. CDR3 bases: TGTGCCAGCAGCCCAATTCGGGAAGCGGGAGATCACTACGAGCAGTACTTC.

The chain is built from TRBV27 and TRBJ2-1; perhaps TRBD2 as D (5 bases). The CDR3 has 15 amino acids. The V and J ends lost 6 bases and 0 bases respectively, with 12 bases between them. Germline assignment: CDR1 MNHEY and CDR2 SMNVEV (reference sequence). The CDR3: CASRGSIGSYNEQFF. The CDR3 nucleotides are TGTGCCAGCAGGGGGAGTATAGGCTCCTACAATGAGCAGTTCTTC.

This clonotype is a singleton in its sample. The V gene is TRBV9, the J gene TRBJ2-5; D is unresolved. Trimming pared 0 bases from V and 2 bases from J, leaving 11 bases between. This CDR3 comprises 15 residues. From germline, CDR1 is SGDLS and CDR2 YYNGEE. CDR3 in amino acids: CASSVADTLQETQYF. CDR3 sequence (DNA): TGTGCCAGCAGCGTAGCTGACACTTTGCAAGAGACCCAGTACTTC.

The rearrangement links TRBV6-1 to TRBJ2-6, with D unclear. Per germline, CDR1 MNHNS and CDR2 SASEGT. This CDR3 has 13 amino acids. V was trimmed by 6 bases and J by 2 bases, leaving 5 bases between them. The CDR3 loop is CASSRAGANVLTF. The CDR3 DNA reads TGTGCCAGCAGCCGAGCTGGGGCCAACGTCCTGACTTTC.

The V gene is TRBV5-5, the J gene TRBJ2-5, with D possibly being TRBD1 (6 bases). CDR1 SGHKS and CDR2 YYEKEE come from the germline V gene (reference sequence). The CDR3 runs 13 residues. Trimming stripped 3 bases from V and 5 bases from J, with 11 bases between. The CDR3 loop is CASSWGLAETQYF. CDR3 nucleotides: TGTGCCAGCAGCTGGGGGCTGGCGGAGACCCAGTACTTC.

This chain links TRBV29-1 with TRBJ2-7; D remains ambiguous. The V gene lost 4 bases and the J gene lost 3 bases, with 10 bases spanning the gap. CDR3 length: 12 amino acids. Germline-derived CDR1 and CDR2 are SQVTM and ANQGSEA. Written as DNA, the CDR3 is TGCAGCGTTGTGTTGAATATCTACGAGCAGTACTTC. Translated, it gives CSVVLNIYEQYF.

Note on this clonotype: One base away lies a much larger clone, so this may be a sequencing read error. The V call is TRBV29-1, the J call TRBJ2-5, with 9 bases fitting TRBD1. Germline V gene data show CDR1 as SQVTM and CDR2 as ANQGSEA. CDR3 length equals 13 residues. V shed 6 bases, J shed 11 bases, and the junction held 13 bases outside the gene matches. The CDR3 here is CSVGQGTYNEQYF. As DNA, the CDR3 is TGCAGCGTCGGACAGGGGACATACAATGAGCAGTACTTC.

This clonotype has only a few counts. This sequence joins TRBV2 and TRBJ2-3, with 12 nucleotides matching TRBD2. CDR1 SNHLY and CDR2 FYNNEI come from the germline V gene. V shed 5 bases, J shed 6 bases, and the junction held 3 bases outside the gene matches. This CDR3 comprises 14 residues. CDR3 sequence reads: CASSRTSGKDTQYF. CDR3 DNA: TGTGCCAGCAGTCGGACTAGCGGGAAGGATACGCAGTATTTT.

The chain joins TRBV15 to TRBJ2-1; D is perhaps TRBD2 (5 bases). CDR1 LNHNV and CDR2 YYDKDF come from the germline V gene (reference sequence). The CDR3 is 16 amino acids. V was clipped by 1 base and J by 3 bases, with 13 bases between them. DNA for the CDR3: TGTGCCACCAGCAGAGCGGGGAGTACTAACTACAATGAGCAGTTCTTC. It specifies CATSRAGSTNYNEQFF.

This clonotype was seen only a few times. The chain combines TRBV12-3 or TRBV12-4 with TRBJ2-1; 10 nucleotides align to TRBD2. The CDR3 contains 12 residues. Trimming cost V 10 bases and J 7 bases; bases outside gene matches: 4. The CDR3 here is CATRTSGNEQFF. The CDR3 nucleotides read TGTGCCACCAGGACTAGCGGAAATGAGCAGTTCTTC.

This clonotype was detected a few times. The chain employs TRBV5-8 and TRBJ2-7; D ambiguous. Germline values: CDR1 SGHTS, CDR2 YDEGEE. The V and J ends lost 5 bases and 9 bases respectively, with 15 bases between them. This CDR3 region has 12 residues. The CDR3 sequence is CASRPGTVRQYF. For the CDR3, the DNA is TGTGCCAGCAGACCCGGAACAGTTCGGCAGTACTTC.

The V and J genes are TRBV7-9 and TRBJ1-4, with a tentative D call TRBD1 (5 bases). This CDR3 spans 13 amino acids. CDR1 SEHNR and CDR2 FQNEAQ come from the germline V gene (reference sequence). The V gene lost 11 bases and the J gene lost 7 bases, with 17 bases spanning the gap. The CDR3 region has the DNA TGTGCCGGGCAGCGGGGGTTATCTGAAAAACTGTTTTTT. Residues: CAGQRGLSEKLFF.

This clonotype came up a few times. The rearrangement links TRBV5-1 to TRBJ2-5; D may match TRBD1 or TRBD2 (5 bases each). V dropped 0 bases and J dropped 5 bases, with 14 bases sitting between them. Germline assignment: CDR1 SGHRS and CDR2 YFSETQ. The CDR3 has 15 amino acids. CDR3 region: CASSLEQGPWETQYF. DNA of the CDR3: TGCGCCAGCAGCTTGGAGCAGGGACCGTGGGAGACCCAGTACTTC. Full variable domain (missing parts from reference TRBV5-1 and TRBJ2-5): KAGVTQTPRYLIKTRGQQVTLSCSPISGHRSVSWYQQTPGQGLQFLFEYFSETQRNKGNFPGRFSGRQFSNSRSEMNVSTLELGDSALYLCASSLEQGPWETQYFGPGTRLLVL.

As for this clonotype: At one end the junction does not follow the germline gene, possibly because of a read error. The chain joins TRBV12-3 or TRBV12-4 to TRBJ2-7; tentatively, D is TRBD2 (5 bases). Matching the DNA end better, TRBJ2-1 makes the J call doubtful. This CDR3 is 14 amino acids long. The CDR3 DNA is TGTGCCATCAGTTCAACTAGGACTGTCGATGAGCAGTTCTTC. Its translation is CAISSTRTVDEQFF.

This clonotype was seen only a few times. CDR3 residues: CASKGSSGEAQYF. The DNA for the CDR3 is TGCGCCAGCAAAGGGTCCTCCGGCGAGGCCCAGTACTTC. The chain is built from TRBV10-2 and TRBJ2-5, with unresolved D. The V end lost 7 bases, the J end lost 9 bases, and 18 bases lay between the germline ends. The CDR3 sequence is 13 residues long. Per the germline V gene, CDR1 is WSHSY and CDR2 is SAAADI.

The CDR3 DNA follows: TGTGCCAGCAGCTTTGGGGACAGGGATCTACGTAACGAGCAGTACTTC. Translated, it gives CASSFGDRDLRNEQYF. The J gene is TRBJ2-7, the V gene TRBV7-9; 9 bases are shared with TRBD1. V lost 3 bases to trimming and J lost 5 bases; unmatched junction nucleotides: 11. Germline V gives CDR1 SEHNR, CDR2 FQNEAQ (reference sequence). CDR3 length: 16 amino acids.